This T cell receptor beta chain was sequenced for a study of OX40 agonist ivuxolimab in advanced cancers. Repertoires were generated with immunoSEQ multiplex PCR, while TCRdb's copy carries only in-frame clones and drops some. The sample yields about 64,000 clones, roughly 90% seen once. Germline values: CDR1 MDHEN, CDR2 SYDVKM. The V and J ends lost 7 bases and 0 bases respectively, with 19 bases between them. This CDR3 contains 17 residues. For this clone: Its target is unknown.

General observations from the study: There were also nonresponders showing low normalized T-cell clonal expansion. The mean number of expanded clones was higher in CD8+ T cells than in CD4+.

The receptor was derived from an adult with an advanced solid tumor such as melanoma, head and neck, liver or kidney cancer. The chain uses TRBV28 and TRBJ2-1, with TRBD2 as a possible D gene (5 bases). The sample was CD4+ or CD8+ T cells sorted from blood, taken in a trial of the OX40 agonist ivuxolimab. Here the CDR3 reads CASTLLGSLSSYNEQFF. The CDR3 DNA reads TGTGCCAGCACCCTTCTAGGGAGCCTTAGCTCCTACAATGAGCAGTTCTTC.